This T cell receptor beta chain stems from a study of blood T cell repertoires in COVID-19. Assay used: immunoSEQ multiplex PCR; TCRdb lists only in-frame clones, some missing. The table records roughly 330,000 clones, more than 70% of them present only once. Per the germline V gene, CDR1 is SQVTM and CDR2 is ANQGSEA. V was pared by 7 bases and J by 8 bases, with 6 bases between. The CDR3 totals 9 residues. The clonotype was recovered from a man aged 18 to 29 who had recovered from COVID-19. This chain connects TRBV29-1 to TRBJ2-1; D is ambiguous. The sample consisted of peripheral blood. CDR3 sequence reads: CSAGDEQFF. The CDR3 region has the DNA TGCAGCGCCGGAGATGAGCAGTTCTTC.